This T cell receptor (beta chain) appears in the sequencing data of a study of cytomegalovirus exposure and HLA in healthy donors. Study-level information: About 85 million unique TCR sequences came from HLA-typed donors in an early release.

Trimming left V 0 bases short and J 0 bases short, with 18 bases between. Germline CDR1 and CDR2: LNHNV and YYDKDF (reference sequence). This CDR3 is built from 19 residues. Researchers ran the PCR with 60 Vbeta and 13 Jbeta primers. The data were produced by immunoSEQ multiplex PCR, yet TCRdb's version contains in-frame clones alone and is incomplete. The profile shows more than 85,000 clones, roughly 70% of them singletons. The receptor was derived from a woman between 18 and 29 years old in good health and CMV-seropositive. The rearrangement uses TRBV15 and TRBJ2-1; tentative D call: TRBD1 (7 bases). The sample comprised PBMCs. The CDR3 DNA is TGTGCCACCAGCAGAGATCTGAGACAGGGACTCGGCTCCTACAATGAGCAGTTCTTC. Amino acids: CATSRDLRQGLGSYNEQFF.